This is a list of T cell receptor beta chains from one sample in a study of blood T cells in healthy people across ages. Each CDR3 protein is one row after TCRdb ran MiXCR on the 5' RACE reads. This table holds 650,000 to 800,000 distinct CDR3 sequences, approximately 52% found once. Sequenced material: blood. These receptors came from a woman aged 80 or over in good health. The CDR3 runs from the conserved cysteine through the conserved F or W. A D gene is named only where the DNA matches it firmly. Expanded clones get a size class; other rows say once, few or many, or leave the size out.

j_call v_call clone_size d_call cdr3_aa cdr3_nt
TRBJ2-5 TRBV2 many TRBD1 CASSGTVQETQYF TGTGCCAGCAGCGGGACAGTCCAAGAGACCCAGTACTTC
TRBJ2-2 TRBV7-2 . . CASSLRGSNGELFF TGTGCCAGCAGCTTAAGAGGGTCGAACGGGGAGCTGTTTTTT
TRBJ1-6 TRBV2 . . CARASGGWNSPLHF TGTGCCCGTGCGTCGGGCGGATGGAATTCACCCCTCCACTTT
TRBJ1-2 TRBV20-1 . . CSASTPTGNGYTF TGCAGTGCTAGTACCCCAACAGGAAATGGCTACACCTTC
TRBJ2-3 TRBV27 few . CASSLNRGGGTDTQYF TGTGCCAGCAGTTTAAACAGGGGAGGGGGCACAGATACGCAGTATTTT
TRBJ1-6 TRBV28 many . CASSFPVGAGNSPLHF TGTGCCAGCAGTTTCCCGGTGGGGGCGGGGAATTCACCCCTCCACTTT
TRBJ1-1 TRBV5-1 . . CASSLAAMNTEAFF TGCGCCAGCAGCTTGGCCGCAATGAACACTGAAGCTTTCTTT
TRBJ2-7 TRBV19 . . CASSIGGRTYNEQYF TGTGCCAGTAGTATTGGGGGGAGAACTTACAATGAGCAGTACTTC
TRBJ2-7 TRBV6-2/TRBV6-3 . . CASTYTDYYEQYF TGTGCCAGCACCTACACAGACTACTACGAGCAGTACTTC
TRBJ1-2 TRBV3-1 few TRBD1 CASSQGQGAAYGYTF TGTGCCAGCAGCCAAGGACAGGGGGCAGCCTATGGCTACACCTTC
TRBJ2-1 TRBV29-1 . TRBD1 CSGGQGSEQFF TGCAGCGGAGGACAGGGGAGCGAGCAGTTCTTC
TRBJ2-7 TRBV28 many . CASSFPVGGSYEQYF TGTGCCAGCAGTTTCCCCGTAGGAGGGTCCTACGAGCAGTACTTC
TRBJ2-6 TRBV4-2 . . CASSRSESGANVLTF TGTGCCAGCAGTCGGTCTGAGTCTGGGGCCAACGTCCTGACTTTC
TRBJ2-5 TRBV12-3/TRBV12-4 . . CASSLYEGETQYF TGTGCCAGCAGTTTATACGAGGGGGAGACCCAGTACTTC
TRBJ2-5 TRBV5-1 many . CASSSDSGKETQYF TGCGCCAGCAGCTCGGACTCCGGCAAGGAGACCCAGTACTTC
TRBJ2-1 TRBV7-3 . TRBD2 CASSLTGLAGNEQFF TGTGCCAGCAGCTTAACAGGACTAGCGGGCAATGAGCAGTTCTTC
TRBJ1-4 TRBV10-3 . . CAIRQATNEKLFF TGTGCCATCAGACAAGCAACTAATGAAAAACTGTTTTTT
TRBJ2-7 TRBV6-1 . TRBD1 CASRLDRGFYEQYF TGTGCCAGCAGGCTGGACAGGGGCTTCTACGAGCAGTACTTC
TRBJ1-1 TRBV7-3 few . CASRRAQNTEAFF TGTGCCAGCAGGCGGGCCCAGAACACTGAAGCTTTCTTT
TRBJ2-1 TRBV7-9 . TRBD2 CSSSQTSGRVGEQFF TGTTCCAGCAGCCAGACTAGCGGGAGGGTTGGTGAGCAGTTCTTC
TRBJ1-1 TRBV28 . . CASTGVGGRTEAFF TGTGCCAGCACCGGCGTGGGGGGCAGGACTGAAGCTTTCTTT
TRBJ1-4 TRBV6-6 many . CASSYLGGEAEKLFF TGTGCCAGCAGTTACTTGGGCGGGGAGGCTGAAAAACTGTTTTTT
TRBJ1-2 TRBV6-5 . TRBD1 CASSYSTTGTALDYGYTF TGTGCCAGCAGTTACTCCACCACTGGGACAGCCCTTGACTATGGCTACACCTTC
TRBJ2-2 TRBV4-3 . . CASSQGNLNTGELFF TGCGCCAGCAGCCAAGGAAATCTGAACACCGGGGAGCTGTTTTTT
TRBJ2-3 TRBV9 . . CASSVDGTSTDTQYF TGTGCCAGCAGCGTAGATGGAACTAGCACAGATACGCAGTATTTT
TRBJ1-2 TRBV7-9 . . CASSGYGGEANYGYTF TGTGCCAGCAGCGGCTACGGGGGGGAAGCTAACTATGGCTACACCTTC
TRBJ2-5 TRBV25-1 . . CASSDTPGSRIWETQYF TGTGCCAGCAGTGACACTCCGGGATCACGTATCTGGGAGACCCAGTACTTC
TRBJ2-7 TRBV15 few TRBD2 CATSRDSSSGVNEQYF TGTGCCACCAGCAGAGATTCCTCTAGCGGGGTTAATGAGCAGTACTTC
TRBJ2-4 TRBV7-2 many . CASSLGRENIQYF TGTGCCAGCAGCTTAGGGCGAGAAAACATTCAGTACTTC
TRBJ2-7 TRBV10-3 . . CTISEGYEQYF TGTACCATCAGTGAGGGATACGAGCAGTACTTC
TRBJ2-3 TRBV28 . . CASSWSGLTDTQYF TGTGCCAGCAGTTGGTCAGGCCTGACAGATACGCAGTATTTT
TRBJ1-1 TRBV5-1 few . CASSLEGSDSEAFF TGCGCCAGCAGCTTGGAGGGGTCTGACTCTGAAGCTTTCTTT
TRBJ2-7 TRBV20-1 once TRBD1 CSAPISGQKTYEQYF TGCAGTGCCCCTATTTCGGGACAGAAAACCTACGAGCAGTACTTC
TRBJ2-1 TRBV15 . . CATSREPDSYNEQFF TGTGCCACCAGCAGAGAGCCAGACTCCTACAATGAGCAGTTCTTC